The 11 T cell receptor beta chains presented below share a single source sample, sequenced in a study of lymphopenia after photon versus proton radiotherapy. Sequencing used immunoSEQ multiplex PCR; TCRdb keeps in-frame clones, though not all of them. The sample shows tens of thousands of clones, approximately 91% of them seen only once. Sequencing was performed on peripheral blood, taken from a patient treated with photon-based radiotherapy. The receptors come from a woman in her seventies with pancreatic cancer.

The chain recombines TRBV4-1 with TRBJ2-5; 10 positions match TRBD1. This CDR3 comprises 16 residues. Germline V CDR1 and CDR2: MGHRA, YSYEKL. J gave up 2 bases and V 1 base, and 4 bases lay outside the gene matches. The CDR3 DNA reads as TGCGCCAGCAGCCAAGCACCGGGACAGGGGCAAGAGACCCAGTACTTC. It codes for CASSQAPGQGQETQYF.

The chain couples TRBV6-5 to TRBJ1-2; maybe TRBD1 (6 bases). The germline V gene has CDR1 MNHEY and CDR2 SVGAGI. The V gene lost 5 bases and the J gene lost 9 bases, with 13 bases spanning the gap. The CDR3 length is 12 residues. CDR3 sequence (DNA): TGTGCCAGCAGTGCCTGGGGGGCGAGCTACACCTTC. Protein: CASSAWGASYTF.

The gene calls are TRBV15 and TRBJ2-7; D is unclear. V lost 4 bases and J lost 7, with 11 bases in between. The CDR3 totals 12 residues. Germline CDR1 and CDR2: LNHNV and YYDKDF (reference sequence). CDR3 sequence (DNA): TGTGCCACCAGCACAGAGGTGGGTGAGCAGTACTTC. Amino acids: CATSTEVGEQYF. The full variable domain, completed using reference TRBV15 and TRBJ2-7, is DAMVIQNPRYQVTQFGKPVTLSCSQTLNHNVMYWYQQKSSQAPKLLFHYYDKDFNNEADTPDNFQSRRPNTSFCFLDIRSPGLGDTAMYLCATSTEVGEQYFGPGTRLTVT.

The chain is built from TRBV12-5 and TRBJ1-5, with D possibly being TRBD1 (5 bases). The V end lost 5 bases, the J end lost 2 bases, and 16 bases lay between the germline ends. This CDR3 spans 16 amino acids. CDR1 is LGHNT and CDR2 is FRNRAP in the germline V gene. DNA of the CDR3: TGTGCTAGTGGTCCCTCCAGGGAGGGAGGCAATCAGCCCCAGCATTTT. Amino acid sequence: CASGPSREGGNQPQHF.

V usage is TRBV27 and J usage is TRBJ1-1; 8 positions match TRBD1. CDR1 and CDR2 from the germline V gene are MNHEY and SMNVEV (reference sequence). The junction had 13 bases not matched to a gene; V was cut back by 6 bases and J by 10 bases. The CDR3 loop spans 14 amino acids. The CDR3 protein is CASSQHRGWGPAFF. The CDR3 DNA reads TGTGCCAGCAGCCAACACAGGGGGTGGGGGCCAGCTTTCTTT.

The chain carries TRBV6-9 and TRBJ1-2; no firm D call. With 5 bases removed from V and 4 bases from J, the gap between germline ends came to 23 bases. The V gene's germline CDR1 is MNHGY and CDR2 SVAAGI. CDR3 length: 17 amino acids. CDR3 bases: TGTGCCAGCAGTGGACTACATGAACCCCTAGGAGTCTATGGCTACACCTTC. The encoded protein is CASSGLHEPLGVYGYTF.

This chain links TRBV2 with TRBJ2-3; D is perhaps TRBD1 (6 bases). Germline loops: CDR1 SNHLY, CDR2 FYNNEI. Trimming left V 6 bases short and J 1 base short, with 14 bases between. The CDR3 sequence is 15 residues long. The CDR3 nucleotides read TGTGCCAGCAGGATAACAGGGACGCGCACAGATACGCAGTATTTT. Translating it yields CASRITGTRTDTQYF.

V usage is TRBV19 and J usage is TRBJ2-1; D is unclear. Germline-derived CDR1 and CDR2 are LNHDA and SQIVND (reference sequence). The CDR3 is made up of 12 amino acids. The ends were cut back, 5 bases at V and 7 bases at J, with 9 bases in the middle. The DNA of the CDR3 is TGTGCCAGTAGTCCTACGAGGAATGAGCAGTTCTTC. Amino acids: CASSPTRNEQFF.

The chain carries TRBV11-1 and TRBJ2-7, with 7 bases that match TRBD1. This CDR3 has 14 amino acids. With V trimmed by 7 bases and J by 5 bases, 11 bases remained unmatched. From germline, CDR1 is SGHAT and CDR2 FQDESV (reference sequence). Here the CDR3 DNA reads TGTGCCAGCAACTCCGACAGGGTAGCCCACGAGCAGTACTTC. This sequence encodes CASNSDRVAHEQYF.

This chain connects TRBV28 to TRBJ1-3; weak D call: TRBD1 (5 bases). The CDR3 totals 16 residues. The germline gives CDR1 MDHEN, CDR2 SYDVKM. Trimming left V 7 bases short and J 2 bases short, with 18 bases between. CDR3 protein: CASNAPPGVAGNTIYF. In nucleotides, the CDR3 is TGTGCCAGCAACGCACCCCCGGGGGTTGCTGGAAACACCATATATTTT.

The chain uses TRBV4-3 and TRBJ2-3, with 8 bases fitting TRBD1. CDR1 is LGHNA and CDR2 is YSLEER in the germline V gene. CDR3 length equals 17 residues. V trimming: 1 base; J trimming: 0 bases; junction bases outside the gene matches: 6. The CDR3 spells CASSQGQTGASTDTQYF. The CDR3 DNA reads TGCGCCAGCAGCCAAGGGCAGACAGGGGCCAGCACAGATACGCAGTATTTT.